This T cell receptor beta chain originates from a study of CD8+CD57+ T cells in acquired aplastic anemia. Turning to the study itself: Sorted CD4+ and CD8+ cells gave an average of roughly 3.3 ug of DNA.

A single count supports this clonotype. Profiles of TCR beta VDJ and CDR3 were generated from a genomic DNA template. TCRdb re-called the reads with MiXCR, one entry per CDR3 protein. This sample carries 200,000 or so distinct CDR3 sequences, roughly half of them seen once, and the ten largest clones take about 9.7%. Previously, flow cytometry had revealed CD8+CD57+ cell expansion in the patients chosen for sequencing. Among the patients, none had received any therapy at the time of blood sampling. This TCR derives from a human donor with aplastic anemia. The material sequenced was sorted CD4+, CD8+, or CD8+CD57+ T cells (not recorded which) from PBMCs.

The CDR3, as DNA: TGTGCCATCAGTGTACTAACGAATGAAAAACTGTTTTTT. This sequence encodes CAISVLTNEKLFF. The chain employs TRBV10-3 and TRBJ1-4; no clear D. V lost 4 bases and J 5 bases, leaving 8 bases between the germline ends. This CDR3 contains 13 residues. The germline V gene has CDR1 ENHRY and CDR2 SYGVKD.